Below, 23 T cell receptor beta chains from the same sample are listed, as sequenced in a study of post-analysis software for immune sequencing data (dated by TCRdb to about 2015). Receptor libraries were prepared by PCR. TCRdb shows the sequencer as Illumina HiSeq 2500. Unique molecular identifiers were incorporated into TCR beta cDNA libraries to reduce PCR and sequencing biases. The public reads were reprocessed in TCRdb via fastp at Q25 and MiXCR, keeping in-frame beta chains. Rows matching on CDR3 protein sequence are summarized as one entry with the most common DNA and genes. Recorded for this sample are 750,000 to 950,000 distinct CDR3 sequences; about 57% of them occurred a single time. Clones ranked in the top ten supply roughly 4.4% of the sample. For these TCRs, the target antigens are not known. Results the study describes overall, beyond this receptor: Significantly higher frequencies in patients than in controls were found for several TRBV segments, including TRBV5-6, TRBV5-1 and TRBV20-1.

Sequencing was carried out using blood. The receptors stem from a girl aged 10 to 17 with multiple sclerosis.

The CDR3 DNA reads TGCGCCAGCAGCCTTTCACCGGACAACTACAATGAGCAGTTCTTC. It yields the protein CASSLSPDNYNEQFF. The V call is TRBV5-1, the J call TRBJ2-1; D may be TRBD1 (5 bases). Germline V gives CDR1 SGHRS, CDR2 YFSETQ. Trimming took off 4 bases at V and 3 bases at J, with 14 bases between the two ends. The CDR3 loop spans 15 amino acids.

This CDR3 is CSARRGTSGVNEQFF. CDR3 in DNA: TGCAGTGCTCGACGCGGGACTAGCGGAGTCAATGAGCAGTTCTTC. The chain carries TRBV20-1 and TRBJ2-1; TRBD2 aligns across 11 bases. The CDR3 extends over 15 amino acids. Germline trimming cut 5 bases from V and 6 bases from J; bases unmatched to any gene: 9. CDR1 is DFQATT, CDR2 SNEGSKA, per germline (reference sequence).

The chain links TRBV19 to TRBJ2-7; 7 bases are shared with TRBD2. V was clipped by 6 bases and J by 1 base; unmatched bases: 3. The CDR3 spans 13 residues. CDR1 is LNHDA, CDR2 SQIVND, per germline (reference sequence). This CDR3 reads CASRRTSSYEQYF. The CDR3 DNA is TGTGCCAGTAGGCGGACTAGTTCCTACGAGCAGTACTTC.

Here the CDR3 reads CATQGDTGELFF. DNA for the CDR3: TGTGCCACCCAGGGCGACACCGGGGAGCTGTTTTTT. V and J are TRBV24-1 and TRBJ2-2; possible D gene TRBD1, 5 bases. The CDR3 loop spans 12 amino acids. Trimming removed 9 bases from V and 3 bases from J, with 7 bases in between. The V gene's germline CDR1 is KGHDR and CDR2 SFDVKD.

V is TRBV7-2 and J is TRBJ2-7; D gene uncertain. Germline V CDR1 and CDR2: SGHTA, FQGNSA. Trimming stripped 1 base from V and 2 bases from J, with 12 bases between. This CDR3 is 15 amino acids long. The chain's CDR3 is CASSLGAAVTYEQYF. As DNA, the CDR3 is TGTGCCAGCAGCTTAGGTGCGGCGGTAACCTACGAGCAGTACTTC.

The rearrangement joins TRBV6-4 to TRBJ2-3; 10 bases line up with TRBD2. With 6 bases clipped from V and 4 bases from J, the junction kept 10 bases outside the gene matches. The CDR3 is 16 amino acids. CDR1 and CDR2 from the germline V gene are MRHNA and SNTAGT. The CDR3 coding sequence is TGTGCCAGCAGCGCTTCTAGCGGGAGTAGCGCAGATACGCAGTATTTT. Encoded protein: CASSASSGSSADTQYF.

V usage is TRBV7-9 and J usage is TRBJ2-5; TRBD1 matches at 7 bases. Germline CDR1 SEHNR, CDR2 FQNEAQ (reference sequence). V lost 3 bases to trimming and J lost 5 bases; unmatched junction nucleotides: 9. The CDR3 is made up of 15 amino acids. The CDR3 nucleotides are TGTGCCAGCAGCTTTGGACAGGTCCTCCGGGAGACCCAGTACTTC. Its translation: CASSFGQVLRETQYF. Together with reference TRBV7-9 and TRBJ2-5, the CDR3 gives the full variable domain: DTGVSQNPRHKITKRGQNVTFRCDPISEHNRLYWYRQTLGQGPEFLTYFQNEAQLEKSRLLSDRFSAERPKGSFSTLEIQRTEQGDSAMYLCASSFGQVLRETQYFGPGTRLLVL.

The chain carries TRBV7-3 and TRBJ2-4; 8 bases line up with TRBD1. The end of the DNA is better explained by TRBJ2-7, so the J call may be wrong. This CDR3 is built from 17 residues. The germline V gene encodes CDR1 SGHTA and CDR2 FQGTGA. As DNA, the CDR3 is TGTGCCAGCAGCTCCTACCCCGGACAGGGTAGTTCCTACGAGCAGTACTTC. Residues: CASSSYPGQGSSYEQYF.

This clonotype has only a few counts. DNA for the CDR3: TGTGCCAGCAGCAGGACCCCTCAAGAGACCCAGTACTTC. Its translation is CASSRTPQETQYF. The chain uses TRBV5-5 and TRBJ2-5; D is unclear. Trimming pared 4 bases from V and 2 bases from J, leaving 9 bases between. Germline V gene data show CDR1 as SGHKS and CDR2 as YYEKEE (reference sequence). The length of the CDR3 is 13 residues.

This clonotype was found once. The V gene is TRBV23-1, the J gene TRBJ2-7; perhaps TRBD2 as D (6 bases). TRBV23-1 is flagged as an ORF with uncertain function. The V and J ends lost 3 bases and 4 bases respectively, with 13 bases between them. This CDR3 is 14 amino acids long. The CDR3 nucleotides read TGCGCCAGCAGTCAGCGGGGAAACGCGTACGAGCAGTACTTC. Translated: CASSQRGNAYEQYF.

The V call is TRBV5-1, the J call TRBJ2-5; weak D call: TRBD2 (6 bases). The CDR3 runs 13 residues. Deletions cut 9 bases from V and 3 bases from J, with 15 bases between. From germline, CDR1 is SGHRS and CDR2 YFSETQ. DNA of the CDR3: TGCGCCACCTCCTGGGGAGGTGAAGAGACCCAGTACTTC. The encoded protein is CATSWGGEETQYF.

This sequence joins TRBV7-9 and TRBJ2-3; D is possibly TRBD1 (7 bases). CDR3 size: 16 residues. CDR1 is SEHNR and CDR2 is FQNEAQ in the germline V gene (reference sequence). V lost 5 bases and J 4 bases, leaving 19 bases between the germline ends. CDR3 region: CASSRGTARGADTQYF. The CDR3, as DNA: TGTGCCAGCAGCCGCGGGACAGCCCGTGGAGCAGATACGCAGTATTTT. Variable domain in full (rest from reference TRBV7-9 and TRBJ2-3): DTGVSQNPRHKITKRGQNVTFRCDPISEHNRLYWYRQTLGQGPEFLTYFQNEAQLEKSRLLSDRFSAERPKGSFSTLEIQRTEQGDSAMYLCASSRGTARGADTQYFGPGTRLTVL.

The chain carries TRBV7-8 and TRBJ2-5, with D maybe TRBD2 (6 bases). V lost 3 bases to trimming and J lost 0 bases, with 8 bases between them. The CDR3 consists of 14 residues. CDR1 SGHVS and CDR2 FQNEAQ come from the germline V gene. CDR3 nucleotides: TGTGCCAGCAGCTTCTGGGACTACCAAGAGACCCAGTACTTC. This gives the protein CASSFWDYQETQYF.

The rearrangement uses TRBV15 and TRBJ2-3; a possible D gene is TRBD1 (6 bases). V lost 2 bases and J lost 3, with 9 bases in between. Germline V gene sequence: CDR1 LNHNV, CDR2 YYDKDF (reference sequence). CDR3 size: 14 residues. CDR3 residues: CATSRTGWTDTQYF. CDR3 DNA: TGTGCCACCAGCAGAACAGGGTGGACAGATACGCAGTATTTT.

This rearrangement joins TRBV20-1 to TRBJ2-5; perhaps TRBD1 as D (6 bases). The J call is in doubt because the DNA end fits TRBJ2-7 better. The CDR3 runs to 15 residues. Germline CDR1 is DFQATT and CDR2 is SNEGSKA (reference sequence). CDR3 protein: CSARSGKGVVNEQYF. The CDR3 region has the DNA TGCAGTGCCCGAAGCGGAAAGGGGGTCGTGAACGAGCAGTACTTC.

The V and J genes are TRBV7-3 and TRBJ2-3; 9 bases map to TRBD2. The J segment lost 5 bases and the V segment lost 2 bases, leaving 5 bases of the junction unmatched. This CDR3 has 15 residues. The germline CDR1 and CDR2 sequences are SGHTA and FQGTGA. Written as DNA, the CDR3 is TGTGCCAGCAGCTTATACAGCGGGAGGAGAGATACGCAGTATTTT. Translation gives CASSLYSGRRDTQYF.

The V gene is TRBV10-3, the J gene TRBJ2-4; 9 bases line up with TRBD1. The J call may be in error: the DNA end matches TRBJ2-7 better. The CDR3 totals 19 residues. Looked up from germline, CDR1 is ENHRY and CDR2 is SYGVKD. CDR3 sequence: CAISESGGTGTLRTAEQYF. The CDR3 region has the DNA TGTGCCATCAGTGAGTCGGGGGGGACAGGGACCCTACGGACCGCCGAGCAGTACTTC.

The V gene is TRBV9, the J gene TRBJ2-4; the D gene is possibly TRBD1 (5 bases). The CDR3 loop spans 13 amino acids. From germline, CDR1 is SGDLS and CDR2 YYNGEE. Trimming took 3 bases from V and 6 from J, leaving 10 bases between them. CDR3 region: CASSAPQGNIQYF. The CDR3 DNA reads TGTGCCAGCAGCGCGCCGCAGGGAAACATTCAGTACTTC.

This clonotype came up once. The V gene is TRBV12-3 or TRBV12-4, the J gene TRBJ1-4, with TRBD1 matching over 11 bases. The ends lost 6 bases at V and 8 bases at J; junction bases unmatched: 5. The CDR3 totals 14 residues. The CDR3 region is CASSTDRGREKLFF. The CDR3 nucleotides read TGTGCCAGCAGCACGGACAGGGGGCGCGAAAAACTGTTTTTT.

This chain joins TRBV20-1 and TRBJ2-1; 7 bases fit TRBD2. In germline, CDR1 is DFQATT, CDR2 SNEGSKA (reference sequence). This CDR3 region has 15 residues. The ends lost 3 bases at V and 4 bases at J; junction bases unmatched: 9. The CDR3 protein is CSARGGTPRYNEQFF. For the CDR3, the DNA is TGCAGTGCTAGGGGGGGGACCCCGAGGTACAATGAGCAGTTCTTC.

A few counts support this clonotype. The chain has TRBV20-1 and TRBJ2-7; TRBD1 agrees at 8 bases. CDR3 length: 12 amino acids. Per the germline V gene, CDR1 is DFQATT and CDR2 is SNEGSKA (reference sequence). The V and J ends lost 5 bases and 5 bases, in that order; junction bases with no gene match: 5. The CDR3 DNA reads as TGCAGTGCTTATGGACAGGGCGACGAGCAGTACTTC. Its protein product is CSAYGQGDEQYF.

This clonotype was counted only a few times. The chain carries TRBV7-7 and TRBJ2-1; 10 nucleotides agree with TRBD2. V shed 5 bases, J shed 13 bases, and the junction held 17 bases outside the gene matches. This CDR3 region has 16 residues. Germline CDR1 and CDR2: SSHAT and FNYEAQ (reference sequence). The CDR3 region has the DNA TGTGCCAGCAGCCCCGGTCCCACTAGCGGGACCACCCGACAGTTCTTC. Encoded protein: CASSPGPTSGTTRQFF.

Here the CDR3 DNA reads TGTGCCATCAGTGGTCCCGGGACCATGTCCTACGAGCAGTACTTC. This gives the protein CAISGPGTMSYEQYF. This chain links TRBV10-3 with TRBJ2-7; D is possibly TRBD1 or TRBD2 (5 bases each). This CDR3 is 15 amino acids long. V gave up 4 bases and J gave up 1 base, with 14 bases separating them. The germline gives CDR1 ENHRY, CDR2 SYGVKD.